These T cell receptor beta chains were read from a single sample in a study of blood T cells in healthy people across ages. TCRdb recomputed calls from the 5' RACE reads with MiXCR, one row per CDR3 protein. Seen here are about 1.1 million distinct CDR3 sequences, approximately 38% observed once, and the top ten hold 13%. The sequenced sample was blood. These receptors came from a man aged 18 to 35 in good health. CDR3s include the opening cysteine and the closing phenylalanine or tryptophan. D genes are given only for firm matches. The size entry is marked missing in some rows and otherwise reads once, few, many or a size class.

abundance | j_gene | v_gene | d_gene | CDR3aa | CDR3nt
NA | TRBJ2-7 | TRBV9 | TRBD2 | CASSSFSLGLAGGYTGSYNEQYF | TGTGCCAGCAGCTCATTCTCCCTGGGGCTAGCGGGGGGGTATACCGGGTCCTACAATGAGCAGTACTTC
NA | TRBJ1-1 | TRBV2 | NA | CASSALEAGTEAFF | TGTGCCAGCAGTGCACTCGAAGCGGGCACTGAAGCTTTCTTT
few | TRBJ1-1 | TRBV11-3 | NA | CASSLDSPNTEAFF | TGTGCCAGCAGCTTAGACAGCCCGAACACTGAAGCTTTCTTT
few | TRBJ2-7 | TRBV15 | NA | CATSRDKADKFYEQYF | TGTGCCACCAGCAGAGATAAGGCAGACAAGTTCTACGAGCAGTACTTC
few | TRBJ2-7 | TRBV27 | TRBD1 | CASSLPGTGSHEQYF | TGTGCCAGCAGCCTTCCCGGGACAGGGTCCCACGAGCAGTACTTC
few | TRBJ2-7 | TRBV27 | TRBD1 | CASSLPLLRQGIIYEQYF | TGTGCCAGCAGTTTGCCCCTATTAAGACAGGGCATCATCTACGAGCAGTACTTC
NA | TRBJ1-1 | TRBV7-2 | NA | CASRSSRILMNTEAFF | TGTGCCAGCAGGAGCTCGCGGATCCTAATGAACACTGAAGCTTTCTTT
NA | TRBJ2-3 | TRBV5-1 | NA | CASSGSTGTDTQYF | TGCGCCAGCAGCGGCAGTACAGGGACGGATACGCAGTATTTT
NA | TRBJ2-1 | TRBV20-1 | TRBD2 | CSARTSGVLYNEQFF | TGCAGTGCTAGGACTAGCGGGGTACTCTACAATGAGCAGTTCTTC
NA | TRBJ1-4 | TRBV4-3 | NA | CASSQVPDRAEKLFF | TGCGCCAGCAGCCAAGTTCCAGACAGAGCGGAAAAACTGTTTTTT
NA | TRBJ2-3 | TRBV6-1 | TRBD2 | CASSERRTRGTDTQYF | TGTGCCAGCAGTGAACGAAGGACTAGGGGCACAGATACGCAGTATTTT
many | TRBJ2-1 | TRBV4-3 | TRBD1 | CASSQLRAQGEGYNEQFF | TGCGCCAGCAGCCAACTTCGGGCACAGGGGGAAGGTTACAATGAGCAGTTCTTC
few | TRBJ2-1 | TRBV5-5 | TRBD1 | CASSLVFVTGDRNEQFF | TGTGCCAGCAGCTTGGTTTTCGTTACAGGGGATCGGAATGAGCAGTTCTTC
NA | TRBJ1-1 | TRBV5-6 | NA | CASSMASGEAFF | TGTGCCAGCAGCATGGCGTCGGGAGAAGCTTTCTTT
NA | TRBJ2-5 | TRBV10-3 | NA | CAVKFGEGETQYF | NA
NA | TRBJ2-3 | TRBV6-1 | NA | CASIEGSITDTQYF | TGTGCCAGCATCGAGGGGAGCATCACAGATACGCAGTATTTT
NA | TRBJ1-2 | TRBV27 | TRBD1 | CASSWDSAANYGYTF | TGTGCCAGCAGTTGGGACAGCGCAGCCAACTATGGCTACACCTTC
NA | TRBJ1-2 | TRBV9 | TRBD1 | CASSVDKNRGYYGYTF | TGTGCCAGCAGCGTAGATAAGAACAGGGGGTACTATGGCTACACCTTC
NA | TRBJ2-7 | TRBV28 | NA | CASRTMGIPHEQYF | TGTGCCAGCAGGACAATGGGGATCCCCCACGAGCAGTACTTC
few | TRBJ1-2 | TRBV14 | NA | CASSQDSRTHGYTF | TGTGCCAGCAGCCAAGATTCAAGGACGCATGGCTACACCTTC
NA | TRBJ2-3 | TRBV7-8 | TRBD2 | CASSLGGGTTVGWQYF | TGTGCCAGCAGCTTAGGGGGAGGGACTACCGTTGGTTGGCAGTATTTT
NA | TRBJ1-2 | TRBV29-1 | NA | CSVADEYGYTF | TGCAGCGTTGCTGACGAGTATGGCTACACCTTC
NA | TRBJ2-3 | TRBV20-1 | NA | CSAAYGGAGDTQYF | TGCAGTGCTGCCTATGGGGGGGCCGGAGATACGCAGTATTTT
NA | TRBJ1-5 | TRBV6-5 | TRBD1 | CASSYSIRDRGPSQPQHF | TGTGCCAGCAGTTACTCGATACGAGACAGGGGTCCAAGTCAGCCCCAGCATTTT
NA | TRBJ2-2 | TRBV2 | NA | CASSSGPVGGELFF | TGTGCCAGCAGTTCGGGCCCTGTGGGAGGGGAGCTGTTTTTT
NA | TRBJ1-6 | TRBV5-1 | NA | CASSLAVWGNSPLHF | TGCGCCAGCAGCTTAGCAGTTTGGGGTAATTCACCCCTCCACTTT